One sample yielded the 25 T cell receptor beta chains listed below, sequenced in a study of blood T cell repertoires in COVID-19. Sequenced by immunoSEQ multiplex PCR; TCRdb stores in-frame clones only, minus some. The data contain a few hundred thousand clones, just under 90% of them seen just once; the ten biggest clones take up roughly 9.4%. The sequencing input was PBMCs or T cells enriched from blood (not recorded which). Every receptor here comes from a woman in her forties or fifties who had recovered from COVID-19.

The J gene is TRBJ1-5, the V gene TRBV6-5; the match to TRBD1 covers 7 bases. V dropped 5 bases and J dropped 7; count of bases not matched to a gene: 8. CDR3 length equals 14 residues. The germline V gene has CDR1 MNHEY and CDR2 SVGAGI. Here the CDR3 DNA reads TGTGCCAGCAGTATACAGGGGCAGGAGCAGCCCCAGCATTTT. Protein product: CASSIQGQEQPQHF.

This CDR3 reads CASSHRQGYGYTF. CDR3 nucleotides: TGTGCCAGCAGTCACCGACAGGGGTATGGCTACACCTTC. This chain links TRBV27 with TRBJ1-2; TRBD1 agrees at 8 bases. The CDR3 extends over 13 amino acids. V lost 5 bases to trimming and J lost 5 bases; unmatched junction nucleotides: 4. Germline CDR1 MNHEY, CDR2 SMNVEV (reference sequence).

As concerns this clone: The junction departs from the called germline gene at one end, perhaps through a read error. This rearrangement joins TRBV7-7 to TRBJ2-2; 7 bases line up with TRBD1. Germline V CDR1 and CDR2: SSHAT, FNYEAQ (reference sequence). This CDR3 spans 15 amino acids. As DNA, the CDR3 is TGTGCTAGCAGCCGGACAGGACCGAACACCGGGGAGCTGTTTTTT. It is translated as CASSRTGPNTGELFF.

The rearrangement links TRBV7-2 to TRBJ1-6; tentative D call: TRBD1 (6 bases). Germline CDR1 is SGHTA and CDR2 is FQGNSA. The CDR3 consists of 14 residues. The V gene lost 1 base and the J gene lost 7 bases, with 8 bases spanning the gap. Here the CDR3 DNA reads TGTGCCAGCAGCTTAGACAGGGCCAATTCACCCCTCCACTTT. Translated, it gives CASSLDRANSPLHF. Looking up the rest from reference TRBV7-2 and TRBJ1-6 gives the full variable domain: GAGVSQSPSNKVTEKGKDVELRCDPISGHTALYWYRQSLGQGLEFLIYFQGNSAPDKSGLPSDRFSAERTGGSVSTLTIQRTQQEDSAVYLCASSLDRANSPLHFGNGTRLTVT.

The chain uses TRBV4-3 and TRBJ2-3, with TRBD2 as a possible D gene (6 bases). Trimming stripped 0 bases from V and 1 base from J, with 17 bases between. The CDR3 loop spans 18 amino acids. Germline CDR1 reads LGHNA; CDR2 reads YSLEER. The CDR3 loop is CASSQDLPSGPGTDTQYF. Written as DNA, the CDR3 is TGCGCCAGCAGCCAAGATTTGCCGAGCGGGCCGGGCACAGATACGCAGTATTTT.

V is TRBV2 and J is TRBJ2-2; 8 nucleotides align to TRBD1. The CDR3 runs to 13 residues. Losses at the gene ends were 9 bases for V and 4 bases for J; bases not matched to a gene: 4. Germline CDR1 and CDR2: SNHLY and FYNNEI. DNA for the CDR3: TGTGCCAGAGGACAGGGTCCCACCGGGGAGCTGTTTTTT. Protein product: CARGQGPTGELFF.

The J gene is TRBJ2-5, the V gene TRBV5-5; no reliable D call. This CDR3 region has 13 residues. CDR1 and CDR2 (germline): SGHKS, YYEKEE (reference sequence). V shed 2 bases and J shed 7 bases, with 12 bases lying between them. This CDR3 reads CASSLDLDGTQYF. CDR3 nucleotide sequence: TGTGCCAGCAGCTTAGACCTAGACGGGACCCAGTACTTC.

This clone was seen a few times. The J gene is TRBJ1-2, the V gene TRBV4-1; a weak D match, TRBD1 (5 bases). CDR1 is MGHRA, CDR2 YSYEKL, per germline. The V end lost 0 bases, the J end lost 2 bases, and 13 bases lay between the germline ends. CDR3 length: 16 residues. For the CDR3, the DNA is TGCGCCAGCAGCCAAGATTTGGGGCAGGTCAACTATGGCTACACCTTC. As protein: CASSQDLGQVNYGYTF.

The V gene is TRBV28, the J gene TRBJ2-1; tentatively, D is TRBD2 (6 bases). Germline V lookup: CDR1 MDHEN, CDR2 SYDVKM. Trimming removed 2 bases at V and 5 bases at J, with 19 bases between. The CDR3 totals 17 residues. CDR3 sequence: CASSLSRGGQINNEQFF. CDR3 bases: TGTGCCAGCAGTTTAAGCCGTGGAGGGCAGATCAACAATGAGCAGTTCTTC.

V is TRBV4-1 and J is TRBJ1-2; D is undetermined. This CDR3 is built from 14 residues. In germline, CDR1 is MGHRA, CDR2 YSYEKL. Trimming cost V 4 bases and J 5 bases, with 14 bases left between them. The DNA for the CDR3 is TGCGCCAGCAGCCCACGGACGGGAGGGTATGGCTACACCTTC. Translation gives CASSPRTGGYGYTF.

The chain employs TRBV6-5 and TRBJ2-3, with TRBD2 matching over 7 bases. Germline assignment: CDR1 MNHEY and CDR2 SVGAGI. Trimming cost V 4 bases and J 10 bases; bases outside gene matches: 14. This CDR3 region has 15 residues. This chain's CDR3 is CASSSSGEIQVAQYF. CDR3 coding DNA: TGTGCCAGCAGTTCGAGCGGGGAGATACAGGTCGCGCAGTATTTT.

Worth noting for this clone: Different DNA sequences within this sample yield the same CDR3. The rearrangement joins TRBV11-2 to TRBJ1-5; TRBD1 aligns across 10 bases. The CDR3 has 13 residues. Germline V CDR1 and CDR2: SGHAT, FQNNGV. V trimming: 5 bases; J trimming: 6 bases; junction bases outside the gene matches: 1. The CDR3 bases are TGTGCCAGCAGCCGGGACAGGGGTCAGCCCCAGCATTTT. Its protein is CASSRDRGQPQHF.

V and J are TRBV28 and TRBJ1-5; tentative D call: TRBD1 (6 bases). CDR1 MDHEN and CDR2 SYDVKM come from the germline V gene. The CDR3 spans 14 residues. The germline V and J ends were trimmed by 6 bases and 5 bases, with 14 bases remaining between them. The CDR3 loop reads CASRQGPRYQPQHF. The CDR3 DNA reads TGTGCCAGCAGACAGGGCCCCAGATATCAGCCCCAGCATTTT.

J is TRBJ1-6 and V is TRBV11-1; D not certain. The CDR3 is made up of 13 amino acids. Germline V gene sequence: CDR1 SGHAT, CDR2 FQDESV (reference sequence). Trimming stripped 5 bases from V and 14 bases from J, with 16 bases between. CDR3 amino acids: CASSRAGHGTLHF. CDR3 coding DNA: TGTGCCAGCAGCCGAGCGGGCCATGGAACCCTCCACTTT.

The chain recombines TRBV6-4 with TRBJ1-5; the D is unclear. CDR3 size: 14 residues. CDR1 is MRHNA and CDR2 is SNTAGT in the germline V gene. Between the trimmed V and J ends, which lost 4 bases and 0 bases, there was a span of 7 bases. DNA of the CDR3: TGTGCCAGCAGTGGAGAATATAGCAATCAGCCCCAGCATTTT. Protein: CASSGEYSNQPQHF.

This chain links TRBV21-1 with TRBJ1-4. TRBV21-1 represents a pseudogene. The CDR3 spans 14 residues. The CDR3 DNA reads TGTGCCAGCAGCAAATGGGGGGGAAATGAAAAACTGTTTTTT. Its protein is CASSKWGGNEKLFF.

The chain recombines TRBV5-1 with TRBJ2-3; 9 nucleotides match TRBD1. Losses at the gene ends were 4 bases for V and 0 bases for J; bases not matched to a gene: 6. Germline V CDR1 and CDR2: SGHRS, YFSETQ. This CDR3 has 16 residues. This chain's CDR3 is CASSIGQGLSTDTQYF. Written as DNA, the CDR3 is TGCGCCAGCAGCATCGGACAGGGGCTAAGCACAGATACGCAGTATTTT.

This chain joins TRBV6-5 and TRBJ1-1, with 9 bases fitting TRBD1. This CDR3 contains 14 residues. V shed 6 bases and J 4 bases; nucleotides not matched to a gene: 6. Germline CDR1 reads MNHEY; CDR2 reads SVGAGI. CDR3 coding DNA: TGTGCCAGCAGAACAGACAGGGGGTCCACTGAAGCTTTCTTT. It is translated as CASRTDRGSTEAFF.

CDR3 sequence: CAWSPPRGTQYF. CDR3 DNA: TGTGCCTGGAGTCCACCCAGGGGGACCCAGTACTTC. V gene TRBV30 combines with J gene TRBJ2-5, with D perhaps matching TRBD1 (6 bases). The CDR3 spans 12 residues. Germline V CDR1 and CDR2: GTSNPN, SVGIG (reference sequence). V was trimmed by 2 bases and J by 7 bases, leaving 11 bases between them.

Only a few counts were recorded for this clone. Germline is not matched at one junction end, which may reflect a read error. V gene TRBV7-7 combines with J gene TRBJ1-5, with unresolved D. Germline CDR1 is SSHAT and CDR2 is FNYEAQ (reference sequence). The CDR3 contains 15 residues. The CDR3 coding sequence is TGTGCTAGCAGCGGAGGGTGGATTAGCAATCAGCCCCAGCATTTT. This encodes CASSGGWISNQPQHF. Looking up the rest from reference TRBV7-7 and TRBJ1-5 gives the full variable domain: GAGVSQSPRYKVTKRGQDVTLRCDPISSHATLYWYQQALGQGPEFLTYFNYEAQPDKSGLPSDRFSAERPEGSISTLTIQRTEQRDSAMYRCASSGGWISNQPQHFGDGTRLSIL.

The V and J genes are TRBV10-3 and TRBJ2-5; 11 bases fit TRBD2. The CDR3 runs 14 residues. The J segment lost 3 bases and the V segment lost 4 bases, leaving 1 base of the junction unmatched. Germline CDR1 reads ENHRY; CDR2 reads SYGVKD. The CDR3 region has the DNA TGTGCCATCAGTGCTAGCGGGGGGAAAGAGACCCAGTACTTC. This sequence encodes CAISASGGKETQYF.

The V gene is TRBV19, the J gene TRBJ1-5; weak D call: TRBD1 (5 bases). This CDR3 is built from 14 residues. Germline V gene sequence: CDR1 LNHDA, CDR2 SQIVND (reference sequence). Trimming removed 5 bases at V and 7 bases at J, with 15 bases between. The CDR3 DNA follows: TGTGCCAGTAGTGGGCCTGCGGGGGAACAGCCCCAGCATTTT. Amino acids: CASSGPAGEQPQHF.

The chain links TRBV9 to TRBJ2-7, with 9 bases fitting TRBD1. Trimming cost V 3 bases and J 6 bases; bases outside gene matches: 7. The germline V gene encodes CDR1 SGDLS and CDR2 YYNGEE. The CDR3 totals 14 residues. The CDR3 reads CASSAWDREVEQYF. CDR3 coding DNA: TGTGCCAGCAGCGCCTGGGACAGGGAGGTCGAGCAGTACTTC.

This clone has just a few counts. The V call is TRBV14, the J call TRBJ1-2, with 8 positions matching TRBD1. Germline V gene lookup returns CDR1 SGHDN and CDR2 FVKESK. CDR3 size: 15 residues. The ends lost 4 bases at V and 8 bases at J; junction bases unmatched: 12. CDR3 in DNA: TGTGCCAGCAGCCCCGGACAGGGCAGGGTCGGCGGCTACACCTTC. It is translated as CASSPGQGRVGGYTF.

This chain joins TRBV4-1 and TRBJ2-3; D may be TRBD2 (5 bases). Germline loops: CDR1 MGHRA, CDR2 YSYEKL. V was pared by 4 bases and J by 3 bases, with 14 bases between. The CDR3 totals 15 residues. CDR3 DNA sequence: TGCGCCAGCAGCCCGCTTCTCGGGGAGACAGATACGCAGTATTTT. Translation gives CASSPLLGETDTQYF.